This T cell receptor (beta chain) originates from a study of T-cell memory formation after mild COVID-19 (dated by TCRdb to the early 2020s). Study-level background: TCR sequence clusters from the two donors were found to be largely donor specific. Longitudinal TCRalpha and TCRbeta repertoire sequencing tracked T-cell clones expanding and contracting after mild COVID-19 in a couple of donors. The cohort was made up of two young adult volunteers, one female and one male, who were previously healthy. Summary of the overall study and its limitations: Clones contracting from day 15 to 85 had balanced CD4/CD8 phenotypes, while a second wave expanding from day 15 to 37 was biased towards CD4+. Contracting CD4+ clones were located mainly in the CM and EM memory subsets, whereas CD8+ clones were found to be enriched in EMRA. Only a couple of mild cases were covered in the study, and larger cohorts including severe cases with pre-infection samples were considered necessary. Some responding clones were detected in pre-infection memory, which suggested that pre-existing cross-reactive memory T cells had joined the SARS-CoV-2 response. The second-wave clones that peaked on day 37 were not confirmed to be SARS-CoV-2 specific.

A distance of 13 bases separates the germline ends of V and J, which lose 3 bases and 6 bases respectively. CDR1 and CDR2, per the germline V gene, are SGHTS and YDEGEE. The CDR3 runs 14 residues from the cysteine to the phenylalanine. The retained sequence is limited to the CDR3, 42 bases, with the frame set at the first base. PBMCs were isolated by Ficoll-Paque density gradient centrifugation. For sequencing, an Illumina NovaSeq 6000 was employed. Using 5'RACE with constant-segment primers, TCRalpha and TCRbeta cDNA libraries were constructed, with sample barcodes and unique molecular identifiers added in the process. RNA was extracted from every sample with Trizol reagent. Libraries were amplified in two PCR steps, with a second sample barcode and Illumina TruSeq adapters added in the second step. Sequencing of the libraries was done on an Illumina NovaSeq, producing 2 x 150 bp paired-end reads. The authors' pipeline ran thus. With migec v1.2.7, reads were demultiplexed and then collapsed into UMI-guided consensus sequences. Using mixcr v2.1.11, UMI consensuses were aligned to TRA and TRB V and J templates and then assembled into clonotypes. A clonotype was counted as expanded or contracted only when both edgeR and NoisET called the clonotype significant, with the noise models trained on biological replicates. edgeR calls used a false discovery rate-adjusted p below 0.01 and a log2 fold-change threshold of 1. As an exploratory analysis of dynamics, max-normalized trajectories of the 1000 most abundant clonotypes were examined by PCA with hierarchical clustering. Separately sequenced CD4+ and CD8+ repertoires were used to assign a CD4 or CD8 phenotype to each responding clone. TCRdb reran the public reads through fastp at Q25 and MiXCR, keeping productive beta chains. Rows with a matching CDR3 protein are joined into one entry that keeps the most common DNA and genes. TCRdb, not the original authors, processed these V and J calls. A total of around 450,000 distinct CDR3 sequences appear in this sample, 24% of them only once. Of the sample, around 8.7% falls within the top ten clones.

For this clonotype: Its antigen remains unidentified. No clone much larger than this one lies a single base away; base qualities are absent.

The chain joins TRBV5-8 to TRBJ1-5, and possibly TRBD1, on 5 matching bases. The source of this sequence is an adult woman who had mild COVID-19 (a few samples of this study predate the infection). The sample titles of this study are shuffled in the database, so cell type and time point are left out; the donor was told from shared clones. The sequenced material came from PBMCs or a T cell subset sorted from them (not recorded which). The CDR3 reads CASSSGRAGQPQHF. The DNA sequence follows: TGTGCCAGCAGCTCGGGCAGGGCGGGTCAGCCCCAGCATTTT.